A selection of T cell receptor beta chains follows, all from one sample in a study of sequential checkpoint blockade in melanoma. The data were produced by immunoSEQ multiplex PCR, yet TCRdb's version contains in-frame clones alone and is incomplete. Among tens of thousands of clones, about four fifths were seen once, and the ten largest hold 18%. The sample was CD8+ T cells sorted from blood (inferred from file names), taken from a patient given nivolumab and ipilimumab in sequence. These receptors all come from a human donor with melanoma. Each CDR3 is given with its conserved first and last residue. The order of the fields is D gene, clone size, V gene, J gene, CDR3 DNA, CDR3 protein. A D gene is named only where the DNA matches it firmly. A row's size may be missing; if present it is once, few, many or a size class.

-,-,TRBV4-1,TRBJ2-1,TGCGCCAGCAGCCAAGATCTAGGTCCGGATGAGCAGTTCTTC,CASSQDLGPDEQFF
-,-,TRBV9,TRBJ2-7,TGTGCCAGCTCCGCGGGCGCAGGTGAGTGGGGAACCTACGAGCAGTACTTC,CASSAGAGEWGTYEQYF
TRBD2,-,TRBV7-3,TRBJ2-1,TGTGCCAGCAGCTTCGCGGGAGGGCCCTACAATGAGCAGTTCTTC,CASSFAGGPYNEQFF
TRBD1,-,TRBV28,TRBJ1-2,TGTGCCAGCAGGTTAGGTCCCGGGACAGCCTATGGCTACACCTTC,CASRLGPGTAYGYTF
TRBD1,-,TRBV4-2,TRBJ1-6,TGTGCCAGCAGCGAACCCGGGACAGGGAATTCACCCCTCCACTTT,CASSEPGTGNSPLHF
-,once,TRBV30,TRBJ2-3,TGTGCCTGGAGTCTTACCAGGGAAGATACGCAGTATTTT,CAWSLTREDTQYF
TRBD1,-,TRBV5-5,TRBJ2-7,TGTGCCAGCAGCTTGGCGTGGGACAGGGGTTACGAGCAGTACTTC,CASSLAWDRGYEQYF
-,-,TRBV27,TRBJ1-2,TGTGCCAGCAGTTTATCGTCCGGGAGTGGCTACACCTTC,CASSLSSGSGYTF
-,once,TRBV27,TRBJ1-5,TGTGCCAGCAGCTTGGGCGGGTGGCAGCCCCAGCATTTT,CASSLGGWQPQHF
-,-,TRBV28,TRBJ1-1,TGTGCCAGCAGAGCCGGGGGGGGGAACACTGAAGCTTTCTTT,CASRAGGGNTEAFF
-,-,TRBV5-6,TRBJ2-1,TGTGCCAGCAGCCAGTCCTACAATGAGCAGTTCTTC,CASSQSYNEQFF
-,-,TRBV19,TRBJ2-1,TGTGCCAGTAGTATAGACCTCGAGGAGAGAACCGGTAATGAGCAGTTCTTC,CASSIDLEERTGNEQFF
-,few,TRBV6-6,TRBJ1-3,TGTGCCAGCAGTTTAACAAGCGGGACCCCCGTTCAAGCCATATATTTT,CASSLTSGTPVQAIYF
-,-,TRBV6-1,TRBJ1-5,TGTGCCAGCAGGGGGCATCAGCCCCAGCATTTT,CASRGHQPQHF
TRBD2,-,TRBV7-9,TRBJ2-7,TGTGCCAGCAGCTCGGGACTAGCGGGAGGATTTAACTACGAGCAGTACTTC,CASSSGLAGGFNYEQYF
TRBD2,-,TRBV10-3,TRBJ2-7,TGTGCCATCACCTCTAGCGGATCCTGCGAGCAGTACTTC,CAITSSGSCEQYF
TRBD1,-,TRBV7-8,TRBJ1-1,TGTGCCAGCAGCTGGGCACGTGGGACAGGGGGCGAGGACACTGAAGCTTTCTTT,CASSWARGTGGEDTEAFF
-,-,TRBV2,TRBJ2-7,TGTGCCAGCAGTGAACCTCCGGGACAACTGACATCCTACGAGCAGTACTTC,CASSEPPGQLTSYEQYF
TRBD1,-,TRBV9,TRBJ1-4,TGTGCCAGCAGCGTTTCCCCGGGACAGCAAGATAATGAAAAACTGTTTTTT,CASSVSPGQQDNEKLFF
TRBD2,-,TRBV5-1,TRBJ2-2,TGCGCCAGCAGCTTGATAGCGGGGAATACCGGGGAGCTGTTTTTT,CASSLIAGNTGELFF
-,few,TRBV19,TRBJ1-2,TGTGCCAGTATGAGAGACTATGGCTACACCTTC,CASMRDYGYTF
-,-,TRBV6-5,TRBJ1-2,TGTGCCAGCAGTTACTCGCAGGTCTTCCCCGGCTATGGCTACACCTTC,CASSYSQVFPGYGYTF
-,-,TRBV30,TRBJ2-7,TGTGCCTGGAGTGTACCGCGACAGACCTACGAGCAGTACTTC,CAWSVPRQTYEQYF
-,-,TRBV4-1,TRBJ2-1,TGCGCCAGCAGCCAAGGCTTTGCGGGCGGGGTCGATGAGCAGTTCTTC,CASSQGFAGGVDEQFF
TRBD1,-,TRBV28,TRBJ2-5,TGTGCCAGCAGTTTATTTGGGGGACTTAAGGGGACAGGGAATAGAGAGACCCAGTACTTC,CASSLFGGLKGTGNRETQYF
-,-,TRBV28,TRBJ1-5,TGTGCCAGCAGTTTTAGAGGACAACGTTTGCCCCAGCATTTT,CASSFRGQRLPQHF
TRBD1,-,TRBV7-8,TRBJ1-5,TGTGCCAGCAGCCACGCGGGAGGACAGGGGTACAATCAGCCCCAGCATTTT,CASSHAGGQGYNQPQHF
TRBD1,-,TRBV19,TRBJ1-2,TGTGCCAGCGGACAGGGGGTATATGGCTACACCTTC,CASGQGVYGYTF
TRBD1,few,TRBV5-1,TRBJ1-2,TGCGCCAGCAGCCCCGGGACAGGGGGCGCGACCTTC,CASSPGTGGATF
TRBD2,-,TRBV7-2,TRBJ2-7,TGTGCCAGCAGCCTCGGGACTAGCGGGAGGGTCCACGAGCAGTACTTC,CASSLGTSGRVHEQYF
-,few,TRBV7-9,TRBJ1-6,TGTGCCAGCAGCTCACAGTACTCACCCCTCCACTTT,CASSSQYSPLHF
-,once,TRBV5-6,TRBJ2-2,TGTGCCAGCAGCGGGGGAGGTGCCGGGGAGCTGTTTTTT,CASSGGGAGELFF
-,-,TRBV27,TRBJ2-6,TGTGCCAGCAGTTTTCTGGGGGGCTCTGGGGCCAACGTCCTGACTTTC,CASSFLGGSGANVLTF
-,few,TRBV19,TRBJ2-7,TGTGCCAGTAGTATGGCCCAGGCGTTCCCGAACGAGCAGTACTTC,CASSMAQAFPNEQYF
TRBD1,-,TRBV4-3,TRBJ1-2,TGCGCCAGCAGCCAAGTCTGGGGACAGGGCGACTATGGCTACACCTTC,CASSQVWGQGDYGYTF
-,-,TRBV5-5,TRBJ1-1,TGTGCCAGCAGCTTAGAGGCTGGCATGGTCGGTACCACTGAAGCTTTCTTT,CASSLEAGMVGTTEAFF
-,-,TRBV15,TRBJ2-5,TGTGCCACCAGCGGCTGGGAGACCCAGTACTTC,CATSGWETQYF
TRBD1,-,TRBV2,TRBJ1-2,TGTGCCAAAGAGACCGGGACAGGGGGTCTTTCGCTGAACCAAAACTATGGCTACACCTTC,CAKETGTGGLSLNQNYGYTF
TRBD1,few,TRBV7-2,TRBJ1-5,TGTGCCAGCAGCCAGGACAGGGGGTTTTATAGCAATCAGCCCCAGCATTTT,CASSQDRGFYSNQPQHF
-,-,TRBV13,TRBJ2-6,TGTGCCAGCAGCTTTGGAACAGGGTTCTCCTCTGGGGCCAACGTCCTGACTTTC,CASSFGTGFSSGANVLTF
TRBD1,-,TRBV29-1,TRBJ2-7,TGCAGCGCTGTCGGGACAGGGGTCTACGAGCAGTACTTC,CSAVGTGVYEQYF
-,-,TRBV18,TRBJ2-7,TGTGCCAGCTCAAGAGGACGCTCTGCGGGTTGGCCCGAGCAGTACTTC,CASSRGRSAGWPEQYF
-,-,TRBV28,TRBJ1-5,TGTGCCAGCAGCTTAGGAGGGATCCAGCCCCAGCATTTT,CASSLGGIQPQHF
TRBD1,-,TRBV19,TRBJ2-2,TGTGCCAGTATCCCGACAGGGGTAGGCACCGGGGAGCTGTTTTTT,CASIPTGVGTGELFF
TRBD2,-,TRBV7-8,TRBJ2-2,TGTGCCAGCAGCTTAACGCGGACTAGCGGCTACACCGGGGAGCTGTTTTTT,CASSLTRTSGYTGELFF
TRBD2,-,TRBV4-1,TRBJ2-3,TGCGCCAGCAGACCCCTAGCGGCTGTCTCAGATACGCAGTATTTT,CASRPLAAVSDTQYF
TRBD1,-,TRBV7-2,TRBJ2-7,TGTGCCAGCAGCGTGGGACAGGGTTTTTATATCCACTACGAGCAGTACTTC,CASSVGQGFYIHYEQYF
-,-,TRBV27,TRBJ2-7,TGTGCCAGCAGTTTTGGGGGGCGGGGGTACTACGAGCAGTACTTC,CASSFGGRGYYEQYF
-,-,TRBV15,TRBJ2-7,TGTGCCACCAGCAGAGGTGACAAGGGGGACTCCTACGAGCAGTACTTC,CATSRGDKGDSYEQYF
-,-,TRBV7-2,TRBJ2-5,TGTGCCAGCAGCTTAGTTCCGGGTTCACAAGAGACCCAGTACTTC,CASSLVPGSQETQYF
TRBD2,-,TRBV7-8,TRBJ2-6,TGTGCCAGCAGCTTATATCGGCTAGCGGAGCCCGGGGCCAACGTCCTGACTTTC,CASSLYRLAEPGANVLTF
-,few,TRBV5-1,TRBJ1-5,TGCGCCAGCAGCTATGGCGGGGCCAGCAATCAGCCCCAGCATTTT,CASSYGGASNQPQHF
TRBD1,-,TRBV19,TRBJ1-2,TGTGCCAGTAGTCCTCGGACAGGCGTTACCAACTATGGCTACACCTTC,CASSPRTGVTNYGYTF